This T cell receptor beta chain emerged from a study of cytomegalovirus exposure and HLA in healthy donors. Study results and limitations: A few CMV-associated chains proved CMV antigen-specific in vitro.

Primers included in the PCR were 60 Vbeta and 13 Jbeta primers. The table came from immunoSEQ multiplex PCR; TCRdb's copy has only in-frame clones and leaves some out. The sample holds under 150,000 clones, 55% to 75% seen once. Note on this clone: The target antigen is unknown.

Germline CDR1 reads SGDLS; CDR2 reads YYNGEE. The CDR3 extends over 17 amino acids. The V end was cut by 0 bases, the J end by 0 bases, with 16 bases between. The receptor comes from a man aged 25 to 40 in good health and CMV-seropositive. The J gene is TRBJ2-7, the V gene TRBV9; the D gene is possibly TRBD1 (5 bases). Sample: PBMCs. The CDR3 DNA is TGTGCCAGCAGCGTAGGTTTCGACAGTTATACCTCCTACGAGCAGTACTTC. It yields the protein CASSVGFDSYTSYEQYF.